Below are 13 T cell receptor beta chains sequenced from a single sample in a study of vaccination effects on CD4 cells after COVID-19. The ViraFEST assay expanded antigen-specific CD4+ T cells with viral peptide pools before sequencing. Culturing for 10 days preceded CD4+ T cell isolation. All study participants received two doses of BNT162b2 or mRNA-1273 vaccine. Assay used: immunoSEQ multiplex PCR; TCRdb lists only in-frame clones, some missing. The sample has 65,000 to 75,000 clones, 74% seen once. No cognate antigen is known for these TCRs. The source was CD4+ T cells from PBMCs cultured with HCoV-229E spike peptides, collected after COVID-19 vaccination. The receptors stem from a human donor who received a COVID-19 vaccine.

The rearrangement uses TRBV7-2 and TRBJ2-2; possibly TRBD1 for D (5 bases). V was trimmed by 3 bases and J by 1 base, leaving 6 bases between them. CDR1 and CDR2 from the germline V gene are SGHTA and FQGNSA. CDR3 size: 14 residues. The CDR3 loop is CASSFDRNTGELFF. The CDR3, as DNA: TGTGCCAGCAGCTTCGACAGGAACACCGGGGAGCTGTTTTTT.

The J gene is TRBJ2-1, the V gene TRBV6-5, with 12 bases identical to TRBD1. The V gene's germline CDR1 is MNHEY and CDR2 SVGAGI. After removal of 6 bases from V and 7 bases from J, the junction contained 7 bases not matched to a gene. CDR3 size: 15 residues. CDR3 in amino acids: CASRAGTGGSNEQFF. For the CDR3, the DNA is TGTGCCAGCAGGGCCGGGACAGGGGGCTCTAATGAGCAGTTCTTC.

The rearrangement joins TRBV7-8 to TRBJ2-5; D is unresolved. This CDR3 region has 12 residues. Trimming cost V 5 bases and J 5 bases, with 9 bases left between them. Germline V lookup: CDR1 SGHVS, CDR2 FQNEAQ. In DNA form, the CDR3 reads TGTGCCAGCAGCCCTACCCGGGAGACCCAGTACTTC. Its translation: CASSPTRETQYF.

CDR3 protein: CASSLKTGETYEQYV. The CDR3 DNA follows: TGCGCCAGCAGCCTCAAAACCGGGGAAACCTACGAGCAGTACGTC. The chain uses TRBV4-1 and TRBJ2-7; tentative D call: TRBD2 (5 bases). Germline assignment: CDR1 MGHRA and CDR2 YSYEKL. Trimming left V 4 bases short and J 2 bases short, with 15 bases between. CDR3 size: 15 residues.

CDR3 nucleotides: TGTGCCAGTGTCGACAGGGGCGGATATGGCTACACCTTC. Its protein is CASVDRGGYGYTF. J is TRBJ1-2 and V is TRBV19; 8 bases align to TRBD1. Germline V CDR1 and CDR2: LNHDA, SQIVND (reference sequence). The CDR3 totals 13 residues. Germline trimming cut 8 bases from V and 5 bases from J; bases unmatched to any gene: 7.

The J gene is TRBJ2-3, the V gene TRBV7-3, with D tentatively TRBD1 (6 bases). This CDR3 is 14 amino acids long. Germline V gives CDR1 SGHTA, CDR2 FQGTGA. Trimming took 2 bases from V and 2 from J, leaving 8 bases between them. The CDR3, as DNA: TGTGCCAGCAGCTTAGACAGGAACACAGATACGCAGTATTTT. Its translation is CASSLDRNTDTQYF.

V usage is TRBV2 and J usage is TRBJ2-5; D not resolved. Germline CDR1 is SNHLY and CDR2 is FYNNEI. V lost 2 bases and J lost 4, with 14 bases in between. The CDR3 runs 15 residues. In DNA, the CDR3 is TGTGCCAGCAGTGAAAAGTCGGCAGTCGGAGAGACCCAGTACTTC. This encodes CASSEKSAVGETQYF.

The chain combines TRBV2 with TRBJ1-4; D unresolved. V gave up 0 bases and J gave up 0 bases, with 5 bases separating them. The CDR3 contains 15 residues. The germline V gene encodes CDR1 SNHLY and CDR2 FYNNEI. CDR3 protein: CASSEARPTNEKLFF. The CDR3 DNA is TGTGCCAGCAGTGAAGCACGTCCAACTAATGAAAAACTGTTTTTT.

The chain carries TRBV28 and TRBJ1-2, with a possible D match to TRBD1 (6 bases). Trimming cost V 4 bases and J 4 bases, with 19 bases left between them. Per the germline V gene, CDR1 is MDHEN and CDR2 is SYDVKM. CDR3 length: 16 amino acids. CDR3 protein: CASSWGGGGPTYGYTF. CDR3 nucleotides: TGTGCCAGCAGTTGGGGAGGGGGGGGGCCCACCTATGGCTACACCTTC.

The DNA of the CDR3 is TGTGCCAGCAGCCCACTTATTACCGGGGAGCTGTTTTTT. Translation: CASSPLITGELFF. The chain couples TRBV3-1 (or the pseudogene TRBV3-2) to TRBJ2-2; D unclear. Germline lookup yields CDR1 LGHDT and CDR2 YNNKEL (reference sequence). This CDR3 contains 13 residues. Trimming took off 4 bases at V and 5 bases at J, with 8 bases between the two ends.

The chain is built from TRBV28 and TRBJ1-4, with 9 bases fitting TRBD1. The CDR3 extends over 12 amino acids. Germline V gene sequence: CDR1 MDHEN, CDR2 SYDVKM. The CDR3 DNA sequence: TGTGCGACAGGGGGTGGAAATGAAAAACTGTTTTTT. Its protein product is CATGGGNEKLFF. Supplemented by reference TRBV28 and TRBJ1-4, the full variable domain reads DVKVTQSSRYLVKRTGEKVFLECVQDMDHENMFWYRQDPGLGLRLIYFSYDVKMKEKGDIPEGYSVSREKKERFSLILESASTNQTSMYLCATGGGNEKLFFGSGTQLSVL.

The chain carries TRBV6-2 or TRBV6-3 and TRBJ2-5; unclear D gene. Germline V CDR1 and CDR2: MNHEY, SVGEGT. The V gene lost 3 bases and the J gene lost 5 bases, with 4 bases spanning the gap. CDR3 size: 11 residues. In DNA form, the CDR3 reads TGTGCCAGCAGTTATTTCGAGACCCAGTACTTC. Amino acid sequence: CASSYFETQYF.

V is TRBV5-1 and J is TRBJ1-6; TRBD1 might be the D (5 bases). Looked up from germline, CDR1 is SGHRS and CDR2 is YFSETQ. The CDR3 is made up of 16 amino acids. Trimming took off 0 bases at V and 6 bases at J, with 13 bases between the two ends. CDR3 sequence: CASSLVGGAGNSPLHF. The CDR3 coding sequence is TGCGCCAGCAGCTTGGTCGGTGGGGCTGGTAATTCACCCCTCCACTTT.